A single sample is the source of the 5 T cell receptor beta chains below, sequenced in a study of shared clonotypes between healthy human individuals. CD45RO-negative cells were positively selected for CCR7, leaving out terminally differentiated effector memory CD45RA+ cells. Using immunoSEQ multiplex PCR, the repertoire was profiled, and TCRdb retains in-frame clones only, with some absent. The data hold approximately 1.9 million clones, with roughly 93% observed a single time. The sample consisted of naive CD8+ T cells from PBMCs. These receptors came from a man between 18 and 35 years old in good health. Some clones in this sample may be carry-over from other donors' samples.

The genes are TRBV15 and TRBJ1-2; D is unclear. The V gene's germline CDR1 is LNHNV and CDR2 YYDKDF (reference sequence). The CDR3 length is 15 residues. The germline V and J ends were trimmed by 0 bases and 7 bases, with 15 bases remaining between them. CDR3 sequence (DNA): TGTGCCACCAGCAGAGATCGATCCCGGACGGGTGGCTACACCTTC. This sequence encodes CATSRDRSRTGGYTF.

The rearrangement links TRBV6-1 to TRBJ1-3; no definite D call. Trimming removed 7 bases at V and 0 bases at J, with 10 bases between. Germline lookup yields CDR1 MNHNS and CDR2 SASEGT. The CDR3 contains 14 residues. CDR3 DNA sequence: TGTGCCAGCAAGGGAAGAGTCTCTGGAAACACCATATATTTT. Protein sequence: CASKGRVSGNTIYF.

The V call is TRBV6-5, the J call TRBJ1-1, with D unresolved. With 8 bases removed from V and 4 bases from J, the gap between germline ends came to 20 bases. The CDR3 extends over 15 amino acids. CDR1 and CDR2 (germline): MNHEY, SVGAGI. CDR3 nucleotide sequence: TGTGCCAGCGCCGAGGTCAGCATTTCGGGCACTGAAGCTTTCTTT. Translating gives CASAEVSISGTEAFF.

The V and J genes are TRBV19 and TRBJ1-5; 7 bases map to TRBD1. The CDR3 has 15 amino acids. Germline V gene data show CDR1 as LNHDA and CDR2 as SQIVND (reference sequence). J gave up 0 bases and V 7 bases, and 6 bases lay outside the gene matches. The CDR3 coding sequence is TGTGCCAGTATAGGGGGCAGGGATAGCAATCAGCCCCAGCATTTT. Translating it yields CASIGGRDSNQPQHF.

V gene TRBV19 combines with J gene TRBJ2-1; weak D call: TRBD1 (6 bases). Trimming took 5 bases from V and 7 from J, leaving 15 bases between them. This CDR3 has 14 residues. The germline gives CDR1 LNHDA, CDR2 SQIVND (reference sequence). The CDR3, as DNA: TGTGCCAGTAGTGCGTACAGGGTGCAAAATGAGCAGTTCTTC. This encodes CASSAYRVQNEQFF.